This TCR beta chain appears in the sequencing data of a study of blood T cell repertoires in COVID-19. Study in general: There were acute and convalescent COVID-19 samples, and they came from the United States, Italy and Spain. PBMCs, B-cell-depleted T cells, or T cells provided the cDNA or gDNA that made up the material.

This clone was counted at least ten times. CDR3 length: 16 amino acids. V lost 5 bases and J 5 bases, leaving 21 bases between the germline ends. Germline V gene lookup returns CDR1 MGHDK and CDR2 SYGVNS. Original data processing: Counts of nucleated cells, estimated from reference gene primer amplification, were obtained. This table comes from immunoSEQ multiplex PCR, and its TCRdb copy is limited to in-frame clones, with some not included. The V and J calls and clone size are taken from that table; D and trimming were inferred from the DNA. The data hold around 220,000 clones, with roughly 88% observed a single time.

Specimen: peripheral blood. This clonotype originated in a man between 18 and 29 years old with active or convalescent COVID-19. V and J are TRBV25-1 and TRBJ1-1, with D tentatively TRBD1 (5 bases). DNA for the CDR3: TGTGCCAGCAGTCGTATCCCCCGGGAGGAGGGGACTGAAGCTTTCTTT. As protein: CASSRIPREEGTEAFF. Looking up the rest from reference TRBV25-1 and TRBJ1-1 gives the full variable domain: EADIYQTPRYLVIGTGKKITLECSQTMGHDKMYWYQQDPGMELHLIHYSYGVNSTEKGDLSSESTVSRIRTEHFPLTLESARPSHTSQYLCASSRIPREEGTEAFFGQGTRLTVV.